The clone carrying this T cell receptor (beta chain) turned up a few times. These data come from a study of molecular identifiers for immune sequencing clone quantification. Study summary: Replicate experiments took RNA from roughly 18,000 or 92,000 naive CD8 cells, divided it five ways and sequenced four.

Bulk TCR library preparation followed previously described methods with listed TCR primers. Via MiXCR, TCRdb re-called the PCR reads, giving one row per CDR3 protein. This sample yields about 640,000 distinct CDR3 sequences, of which 15% to 20% are seen a single time; roughly 0.85% belongs to the top ten. As CD8+CD4-CCR7+CD45RA+ cells, naive CD8 T cells were sorted. Germline V lookup: CDR1 LGHNA, CDR2 YSLEER. The CDR3 extends over 16 amino acids. Trimming at V came to 3 bases and at J to 5 bases, leaving 10 bases not matched to a gene. The TCR sequence derives from a human donor in good health. Some libraries in this study had Jurkat cell RNA spiked in. The rearrangement links TRBV4-3 to TRBJ2-1; 7 nucleotides agree with TRBD1. Sequenced material: naive CD8+ T cells from blood, with Jurkat cell RNA spiked in. Subset of the sample: FACS-sorted CD8+CD4-CCR7+CD45RA+ naive T cells. The CDR3 region has the DNA TGCGCCAGCAGCCAGGGGCGGGCAGGGGGTAACAATGAGCAGTTCTTC. Translated, it gives CASSQGRAGGNNEQFF.